A single sample gave rise to the 27 T cell receptor beta chains below, sequenced in a study of CD8 T cells in ankylosing spondylitis. For these receptors, no antigen is known. General study points: What seemed typical of ankylosing spondylitis blood was a TCR beta motif built from about 8 highly homologous variants.

TCRdb called the 5' RACE reads again in MiXCR, with one record for every CDR3 protein. The data show around 490,000 distinct CDR3 sequences, roughly 5.3% seen once. The sequenced sample consisted of blood, either unsorted or a sorted T cell fraction (not recorded which). The source is a male donor with ankylosing spondylitis.

This clonotype has a count of ten or more. This chain joins TRBV12-3 or TRBV12-4 and TRBJ2-7; 10 nucleotides agree with TRBD1. The CDR3 runs 15 residues. Trimming took 3 bases from V and 0 from J; bases not matched to a gene: 2. The CDR3 region is CASSLTGGYSYEQYF. The DNA of the CDR3 is TGTGCCAGCAGTTTGACAGGGGGCTACTCCTACGAGCAGTACTTC.

Many counts were recorded for this clonotype. The chain carries TRBV15 and TRBJ2-5, with D perhaps TRBD2 (6 bases). CDR3 length equals 13 residues. The germline V gene encodes CDR1 LNHNV and CDR2 YYDKDF (reference sequence). V was clipped by 8 bases and J by 4 bases, with 14 bases between them. CDR3 amino acids: CATETRRGETQYF. CDR3 DNA sequence: TGTGCCACCGAGACTAGACGAGGAGAGACCCAGTACTTC.

Many counts were recorded for this clonotype. The J gene is TRBJ2-5, the V gene TRBV5-1; the D is unclear. V was cut by 4 bases and J by 10 bases, with 8 bases left in between. The CDR3 totals 10 residues. CDR1 is SGHRS, CDR2 YFSETQ, per germline. The CDR3 sequence: CASSDFGQYF. CDR3 DNA sequence: TGCGCCAGCAGCGACTTTGGCCAGTACTTC. Supplemented by reference TRBV5-1 and TRBJ2-5, the full variable domain reads KAGVTQTPRYLIKTRGQQVTLSCSPISGHRSVSWYQQTPGQGLQFLFEYFSETQRNKGNFPGRFSGRQFSNSRSEMNVSTLELGDSALYLCASSDFGQYFGPGTRLLVL.

This clonotype was seen at least ten times. V usage is TRBV12-3 or TRBV12-4 and J usage is TRBJ2-5; 15 nucleotides align to TRBD2. After removal of 7 bases from V and 4 bases from J, the junction contained 7 bases not matched to a gene. The CDR3 runs to 16 residues. The DNA for the CDR3 is TGTGCCAGCAATGGACTAGCGGGAGGGAGGGGAGAGACCCAGTACTTC. Translating gives CASNGLAGGRGETQYF.

Ten or more counts support this clonotype. V usage is TRBV10-2 and J usage is TRBJ2-7; no clear D gene. The CDR3 is 12 amino acids. The V and J ends lost 2 bases and 4 bases respectively, with 6 bases between them. CDR1 is WSHSY, CDR2 SAAADI, per germline. CDR3 loop: CASSEMGYEQYF. The CDR3 DNA reads as TGCGCCAGCAGTGAGATGGGTTACGAGCAGTACTTC.

This clonotype was observed at least ten times. The rearrangement uses TRBV28 and TRBJ1-2; D gene uncertain. V was clipped by 4 bases and J by 5 bases, with 8 bases between them. The CDR3 is made up of 12 amino acids. The germline V gene has CDR1 MDHEN and CDR2 SYDVKM. This CDR3 reads CASSSSKYGYTF. The CDR3 bases are TGTGCCAGCAGTTCCAGTAAATATGGCTACACCTTC.

This clonotype came up many times. The V gene is TRBV20-1, the J gene TRBJ2-1, with D perhaps being TRBD1 or TRBD2 (6 bases each). This CDR3 has 12 residues. Looked up from germline, CDR1 is DFQATT and CDR2 is SNEGSKA (reference sequence). The CDR3 DNA reads as TGCCAGATTGGGGGGCAATACAATGAGCAGTTCTTC. It yields the protein CQIGGQYNEQFF.

In the case of this clonotype: This could be a read error, since a much larger clone is one nucleotide away. CDR3 nucleotide sequence: TGCAGTGCTAGCGATCCGGGACAGGGAGATCCCACCTATGGCTACACCTTC. Translation: CSASDPGQGDPTYGYTF. The chain has TRBV20-1 and TRBJ1-2; 9 bases fit TRBD1. The CDR3 has 17 residues. V lost 3 bases, J lost 4 bases, and 15 bases stayed unmatched. Looked up from germline, CDR1 is DFQATT and CDR2 is SNEGSKA (reference sequence).

This clonotype was seen at least ten times. The chain employs TRBV7-2 and TRBJ1-3; D gene uncertain. Trimming shortened V by 0 bases and J by 0 bases, and 12 bases separated the two germline ends. The germline gives CDR1 SGHTA, CDR2 FQGNSA. The CDR3 sequence is 17 residues long. The CDR3 here is CASSLAPTRFSGNTIYF. For the CDR3, the DNA is TGTGCCAGCAGCTTAGCCCCCACAAGATTCTCTGGAAACACCATATATTTT.

This clonotype was picked up many times. V usage is TRBV4-3 and J usage is TRBJ2-3; the match to TRBD2 covers 14 bases. This CDR3 comprises 17 residues. With 2 bases clipped from V and 5 bases from J, the junction kept 6 bases outside the gene matches. Germline CDR1 is LGHNA and CDR2 is YSLEER. CDR3 sequence: CASSQKGLAGGEDTQYF. The CDR3 region has the DNA TGCGCCAGCAGCCAAAAAGGACTAGCGGGAGGAGAAGATACGCAGTATTTT.

This rearrangement joins TRBV3-1 to TRBJ1-5; tentatively, D is TRBD1 (6 bases). Germline V gene data show CDR1 as LGHDT and CDR2 as YNNKEL (reference sequence). The CDR3 sequence is 17 residues long. V lost 4 bases and J 5 bases, leaving 21 bases between the germline ends. CDR3 nucleotide sequence: TGTGCCAGCAGCCCCTCCTGGTCAGGGGAAAGGGATCAGCCCCAGCATTTT. Protein: CASSPSWSGERDQPQHF. Full variable domain (remainder filled in from reference TRBV3-1 and TRBJ1-5): DTAVSQTPKYLVTQMGNDKSIKCEQNLGHDTMYWYKQDSKKFLKIMFSYNNKELIINETVPNRFSPKSPDKAHLNLHINSLELGDSAVYFCASSPSWSGERDQPQHFGDGTRLSIL.

The CDR3 nucleotides read TGCAGTGCTAGTAGGACAGTCTATGGCTACACCTTC. As protein: CSASRTVYGYTF. The rearrangement joins TRBV20-1 to TRBJ1-2, with TRBD1 as a possible D gene (6 bases). The germline CDR1 and CDR2 sequences are DFQATT and SNEGSKA (reference sequence). V lost 3 bases to trimming and J lost 4 bases, with 9 bases between them. The CDR3 extends over 12 amino acids.

This clonotype occurred many times. V is TRBV6-5 and J is TRBJ2-1; D might be TRBD2 (6 bases). The CDR3 runs to 11 residues. The V gene's germline CDR1 is MNHEY and CDR2 SVGAGI. Trimming took 4 bases from V and 13 from J, leaving 11 bases between them. The CDR3 DNA follows: TGTGCCAGCAGTTTGGGACTTGAACAGTTCTTC. Translated: CASSLGLEQFF.

This clonotype was seen repeatedly, ten times or more. The chain has TRBV21-1 and TRBJ1-1; the table's D call TRBD1 went unverified against the DNA. TRBV21-1 is listed as a pseudogene. The CDR3 loop spans 18 amino acids. As DNA, the CDR3 is TGTGCCAGCAGCAAAGACGGTTACAGGGCCGGGGAGTACACTGAAGCTTTCTTT. Translating gives CASSKDGYRAGEYTEAFF.

The table lists this clonotype with many counts. The V and J genes are TRBV6-2 or TRBV6-3 and TRBJ2-7; TRBD2 is a possible D gene (6 bases). The germline CDR1 and CDR2 sequences are MNHEY and SVGEGT. CDR3 length: 13 residues. V shed 3 bases and J shed 4 bases, with 10 bases lying between them. This CDR3 is CASSYSGRYEQYF. The CDR3 nucleotides read TGTGCCAGCAGTTATTCAGGGAGGTACGAGCAGTACTTC.

This clonotype was observed many times. The chain employs TRBV28 and TRBJ1-2; TRBD1 matches at 8 bases. V gave up 5 bases and J gave up 3 bases; unmatched junction bases: 5. CDR1 MDHEN and CDR2 SYDVKM come from the germline V gene. CDR3 length equals 14 residues. The CDR3 region is CASSVTGDDYGYTF. Here the CDR3 DNA reads TGTGCCAGCAGTGTGACAGGGGACGACTATGGCTACACCTTC.

This clonotype has ten or more counts. The genes are TRBV20-1 and TRBJ2-7, with D possibly matching TRBD2 (6 bases). Germline V gene sequence: CDR1 DFQATT, CDR2 SNEGSKA (reference sequence). The CDR3 is 15 residues long. V was cut by 4 bases and J by 2 bases, with 18 bases left in between. The CDR3 sequence is CSATPPGLATYEQYF. The DNA of the CDR3 is TGCAGTGCTACCCCCCCGGGGCTAGCGACCTACGAGCAGTACTTC.

The sample holds many counts of this clonotype. The V and J genes are TRBV20-1 and TRBJ2-3, with TRBD2 matching over 10 bases. CDR1 and CDR2 (germline): DFQATT, SNEGSKA (reference sequence). The CDR3 has 16 amino acids. Trimming at V came to 5 bases and at J to 0 bases, leaving 8 bases not matched to a gene. The CDR3 region has the DNA TGCAGTGCTCACCTCGGACTAGCGGCTAGCACAGATACGCAGTATTTT. Translated: CSAHLGLAASTDTQYF.

This clonotype was seen at least ten times. The chain employs TRBV6-2 or TRBV6-3 and TRBJ2-5; D perhaps matches TRBD2 (6 bases). This CDR3 comprises 17 residues. The V and J ends lost 5 bases and 4 bases respectively, with 23 bases between them. CDR1 and CDR2 (germline): MNHEY, SVGEGT. CDR3 sequence: CASSTPKGGVARETQYF. The CDR3 coding sequence is TGTGCCAGCAGTACACCCAAAGGAGGGGTGGCGAGAGAGACCCAGTACTTC.

In this sample, this clonotype turned up many times. The chain couples TRBV6-2 or TRBV6-3 to TRBJ2-1, with D perhaps TRBD1 (5 bases). Trimming removed 2 bases at V and 2 bases at J, with 10 bases between. The CDR3 covers 15 residues. CDR1 is MNHEY and CDR2 is SVGEGT in the germline V gene. CDR3 region: CASSYGTGTYNEQFF. The CDR3 DNA is TGTGCCAGCAGTTACGGAACAGGTACCTACAATGAGCAGTTCTTC.

Ten or more counts support this clonotype. This chain connects TRBV25-1 to TRBJ2-2; tentatively, D is TRBD1 (6 bases). The ends were cut back, 3 bases at V and 5 bases at J, with 10 bases in the middle. CDR3 length: 14 amino acids. Germline CDR1 MGHDK, CDR2 SYGVNS. This CDR3 reads CASSDPRGTGELFF. CDR3 bases: TGTGCCAGCAGTGATCCGAGGGGGACCGGGGAGCTGTTTTTT.

The table lists this clonotype with a few counts. The rearrangement uses TRBV12-3 or TRBV12-4 and TRBJ2-1; 9 nucleotides align to TRBD2. The CDR3 contains 16 residues. The V and J ends lost 5 bases and 8 bases, in that order; junction bases with no gene match: 13. For the CDR3, the DNA is TGTGCCAGCAGTCTAATTCCCCTACTAGCGGGCGATGAGCAGTTCTTC. Its protein is CASSLIPLLAGDEQFF.

This clonotype was counted many times. The rearrangement joins TRBV20-1 to TRBJ1-1, with 7 bases identical to TRBD1. The V gene end was trimmed by 3 bases and the J gene end by 5 bases; junction bases not matched to a gene: 9. CDR1 and CDR2 from the germline V gene are DFQATT and SNEGSKA (reference sequence). CDR3 length equals 14 residues. CDR3 in amino acids: CSARDRRGWTEAFF. The CDR3 nucleotides are TGCAGTGCTAGGGACAGGCGAGGGTGGACTGAAGCTTTCTTT.

This clonotype appeared many times. The chain uses TRBV7-9 and TRBJ2-7, with a possible D match to TRBD1 (6 bases). The CDR3 sequence is 14 residues long. From germline, CDR1 is SEHNR and CDR2 FQNEAQ (reference sequence). V lost 4 bases to trimming and J lost 2 bases, with 12 bases between them. DNA for the CDR3: TGTGCCAGCAGCTCTAACTACAGGGCCTACGAGCAGTACTTC. Its translation: CASSSNYRAYEQYF. The whole variable domain, filled in from reference TRBV7-9 and TRBJ2-7, reads DTGVSQNPRHKITKRGQNVTFRCDPISEHNRLYWYRQTLGQGPEFLTYFQNEAQLEKSRLLSDRFSAERPKGSFSTLEIQRTEQGDSAMYLCASSSNYRAYEQYFGPGTRLTVT.

In this sample, this clonotype turned up many times. The V call is TRBV27, the J call TRBJ2-1; D could derive from TRBD1 or TRBD2 (6 bases each). The CDR3 runs 13 residues. V was shortened by 6 bases and J by 8 bases, with 14 bases between the two germline ends. Germline loops: CDR1 MNHEY, CDR2 SMNVEV (reference sequence). The CDR3 nucleotides read TGTGCCAGCAGGCGGGACACCCAAGATGAGCAGTTCTTC. As protein: CASRRDTQDEQFF.

This clonotype was seen at least ten times. V and J are TRBV4-1 and TRBJ2-1, with D hard to call. The V end lost 0 bases, the J end lost 7 bases, and 1 base lay between the germline ends. This CDR3 has 11 residues. CDR1 MGHRA and CDR2 YSYEKL come from the germline V gene. CDR3 in DNA: TGCGCCAGCAGCCAAGAGAATGAGCAGTTCTTC. Translation: CASSQENEQFF.

This clonotype was seen ten or more times. The chain recombines TRBV18 with TRBJ1-5; TRBD1 agrees at 9 bases. In germline, CDR1 is KGHSH, CDR2 LQKENI. The CDR3 loop spans 15 amino acids. V shed 8 bases and J 4 bases; nucleotides not matched to a gene: 9. Here the CDR3 reads CASSPTGGGNQPQHF. DNA of the CDR3: TGTGCCAGCAGCCCGACAGGGGGAGGTAATCAGCCCCAGCATTTT.